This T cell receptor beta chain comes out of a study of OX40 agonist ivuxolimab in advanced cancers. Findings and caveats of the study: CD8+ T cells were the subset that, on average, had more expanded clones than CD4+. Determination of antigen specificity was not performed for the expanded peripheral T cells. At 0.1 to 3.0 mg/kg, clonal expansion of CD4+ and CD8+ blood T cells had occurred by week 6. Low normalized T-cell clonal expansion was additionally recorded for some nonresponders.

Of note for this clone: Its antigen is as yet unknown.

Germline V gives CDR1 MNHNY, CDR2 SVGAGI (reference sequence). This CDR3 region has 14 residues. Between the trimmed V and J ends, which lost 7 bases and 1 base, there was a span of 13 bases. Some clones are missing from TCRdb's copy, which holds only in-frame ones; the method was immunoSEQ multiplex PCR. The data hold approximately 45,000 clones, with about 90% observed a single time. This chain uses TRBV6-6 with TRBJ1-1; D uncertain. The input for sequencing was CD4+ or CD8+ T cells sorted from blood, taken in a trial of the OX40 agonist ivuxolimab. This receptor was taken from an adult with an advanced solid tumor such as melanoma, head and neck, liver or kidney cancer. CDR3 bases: TGTGCCAGCATTCCAACATATACGAACACTGAAGCTTTCTTT. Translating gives CASIPTYTNTEAFF.